This T cell receptor beta chain was identified during a study of CD8+ T cells in alopecia areata. Study details: Treated patients were given oral tofacitinib, which was dosed at 5 to 10 mg twice daily.

There are 16 residues in the CDR3. Germline trimming cut 2 bases from V and 5 bases from J; bases unmatched to any gene: 8. Germline values: CDR1 LNHDA, CDR2 SQIVND (reference sequence). Sequencing templates came from extracted RNA that was reverse transcribed into cDNA. The table came from immunoSEQ multiplex PCR; TCRdb's copy has only in-frame clones and leaves some out. The data show about 170,000 clones, about 67% seen once. Alopecia areata patients provided lesional scalp punch biopsies and peripheral blood. The specimen was CD8+ T cells sorted from blood, collected at week 0. The TCR was taken from a human donor with alopecia areata. The V and J genes are TRBV19 and TRBJ2-3, with 9 bases matching TRBD2. In nucleotides, the CDR3 is TGTGCCAGTAGTATACAGGCTAGCGGGGAAGGAGATACGCAGTATTTT. Protein sequence: CASSIQASGEGDTQYF.